This T cell receptor (beta chain) came from a study of blood T cell repertoires in COVID-19. Study summary: Collection of acute and convalescent COVID-19 samples took place in the United States, Italy and Spain. In each case, the material was cDNA or gDNA derived from T cells, B-cell-depleted T cells, or PBMCs.

The V and J ends lost 0 bases and 4 bases respectively, with 14 bases between them. CDR3 length equals 16 residues. CDR1 and CDR2 from the germline V gene are SGHRS and YFSETQ. The authors' processing: Using reference gene primer amplification, nucleated cell counts were estimated. Profiled with immunoSEQ multiplex PCR; TCRdb holds only in-frame clones, not every one. V and J calls and clone size follow that table, whereas D and trimming were derived from the DNA. The sample includes about 280,000 clones, around nine tenths of them seen just once. The sample consisted of peripheral blood. The TCR originated in a middle-aged woman who had recovered from COVID-19. The V call is TRBV5-1, the J call TRBJ2-1; D might be TRBD2 (6 bases). CDR3 DNA: TGCGCCAGCAGCTTGGTTCCGGGGGATGCTTACAATGAGCAGTTCTTC. As protein: CASSLVPGDAYNEQFF.